The clone carrying this T cell receptor beta chain was found once. CDR3 length: 16 residues. The germline V and J ends were trimmed by 3 bases and 0 bases, with 14 bases remaining between them. CDR1 is SGHRS and CDR2 is YFSETQ in the germline V gene. As to time point: patch test 1, 2 weeks after DPC sensitization. This sample's treatment: therapeutic diphenylcyclopropenone sensitization with weekly scalp DPC. Whole blood that had not been fractionated was the source of extracted total RNA. For the library, individual cDNA molecules each received unique molecular identifiers. TCRdb reprocessed the RACE reads via MiXCR and lists one record per CDR3 protein. The data contain tens of thousands of distinct CDR3 sequences, around 9.5% of them singletons. These data come from a study of human T cells and chemical hapten exposure. Study-wide context: Across samples, TCR yields varied, mostly owing to small differences in pooled library volumes.

The origin of this receptor is a woman aged 40-49 years with alopecia areata. Some clones in this sample may be carry-over from other donors' samples. This material consisted of whole blood, taken in connection with sensitization to the hapten diphenylcyclopropenone (DPC). The chain couples TRBV5-1 to TRBJ2-3; D unclear. The CDR3 region is CASSWRPSLSTDTQYF. DNA for the CDR3: TGCGCCAGCAGCTGGAGACCGAGCCTTAGCACAGATACGCAGTATTTT.